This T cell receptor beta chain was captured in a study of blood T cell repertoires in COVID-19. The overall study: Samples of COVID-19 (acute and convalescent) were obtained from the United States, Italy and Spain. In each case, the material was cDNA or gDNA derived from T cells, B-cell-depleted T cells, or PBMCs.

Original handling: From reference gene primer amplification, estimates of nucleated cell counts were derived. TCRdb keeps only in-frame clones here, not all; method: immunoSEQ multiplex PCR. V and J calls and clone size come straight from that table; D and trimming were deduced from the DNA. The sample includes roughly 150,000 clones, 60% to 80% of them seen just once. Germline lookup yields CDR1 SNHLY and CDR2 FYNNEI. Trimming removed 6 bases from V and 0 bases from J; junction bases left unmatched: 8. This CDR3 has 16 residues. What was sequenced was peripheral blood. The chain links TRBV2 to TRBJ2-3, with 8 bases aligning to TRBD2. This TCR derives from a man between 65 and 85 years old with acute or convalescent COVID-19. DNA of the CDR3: TGTGCCAGCAGGGGACGGGGGGGAACTAGCACAGATACGCAGTATTTT. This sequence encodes CASRGRGGTSTDTQYF.